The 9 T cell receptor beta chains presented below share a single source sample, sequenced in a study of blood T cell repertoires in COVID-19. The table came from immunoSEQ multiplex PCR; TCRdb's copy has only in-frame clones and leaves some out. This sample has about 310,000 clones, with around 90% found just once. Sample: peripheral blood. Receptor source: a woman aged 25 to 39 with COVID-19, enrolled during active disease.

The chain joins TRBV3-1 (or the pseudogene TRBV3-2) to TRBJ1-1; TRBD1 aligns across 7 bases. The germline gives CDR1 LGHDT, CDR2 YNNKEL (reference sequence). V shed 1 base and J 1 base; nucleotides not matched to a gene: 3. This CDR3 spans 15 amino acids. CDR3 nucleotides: TGTGCCAGCAGCCAAGCCGGGACAGCGAACACTGAAGCTTTCTTT. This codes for CASSQAGTANTEAFF.

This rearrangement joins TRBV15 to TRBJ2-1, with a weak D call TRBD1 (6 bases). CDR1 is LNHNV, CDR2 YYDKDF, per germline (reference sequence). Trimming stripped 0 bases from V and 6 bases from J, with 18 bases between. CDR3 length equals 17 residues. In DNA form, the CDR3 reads TGTGCCACCAGCAGAGATGAGTGGGGAGACAGGCCCAATGAGCAGTTCTTC. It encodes CATSRDEWGDRPNEQFF.

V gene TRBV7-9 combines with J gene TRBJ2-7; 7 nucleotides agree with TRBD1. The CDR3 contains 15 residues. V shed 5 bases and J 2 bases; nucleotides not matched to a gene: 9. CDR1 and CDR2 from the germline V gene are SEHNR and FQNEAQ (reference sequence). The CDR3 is CASSPMTGTAYEQYF. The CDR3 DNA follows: TGTGCCAGCAGCCCTATGACAGGGACCGCCTACGAGCAGTACTTC.

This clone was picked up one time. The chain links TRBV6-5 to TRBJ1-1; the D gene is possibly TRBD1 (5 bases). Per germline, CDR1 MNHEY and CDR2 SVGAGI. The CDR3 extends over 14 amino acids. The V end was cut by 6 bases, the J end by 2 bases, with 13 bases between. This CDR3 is CASRTGGGNTEAFF. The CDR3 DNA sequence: TGTGCCAGCAGAACAGGTGGCGGAAACACTGAAGCTTTCTTT.

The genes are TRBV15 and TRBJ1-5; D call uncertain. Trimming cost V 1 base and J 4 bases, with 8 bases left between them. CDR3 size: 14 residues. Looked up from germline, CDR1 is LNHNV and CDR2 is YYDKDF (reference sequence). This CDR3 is CATSRGGINQPQHF. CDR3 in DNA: TGTGCCACCAGCAGAGGAGGAATAAATCAGCCCCAGCATTTT. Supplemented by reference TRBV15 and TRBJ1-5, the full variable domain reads DAMVIQNPRYQVTQFGKPVTLSCSQTLNHNVMYWYQQKSSQAPKLLFHYYDKDFNNEADTPDNFQSRRPNTSFCFLDIRSPGLGDTAMYLCATSRGGINQPQHFGDGTRLSIL.

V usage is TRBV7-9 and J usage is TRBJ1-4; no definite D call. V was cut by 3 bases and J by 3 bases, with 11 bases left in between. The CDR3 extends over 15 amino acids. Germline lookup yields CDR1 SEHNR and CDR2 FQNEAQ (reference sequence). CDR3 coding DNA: TGTGCCAGCAGCTTCGGAGGTTCCCCTAATGAAAAACTGTTTTTT. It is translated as CASSFGGSPNEKLFF.

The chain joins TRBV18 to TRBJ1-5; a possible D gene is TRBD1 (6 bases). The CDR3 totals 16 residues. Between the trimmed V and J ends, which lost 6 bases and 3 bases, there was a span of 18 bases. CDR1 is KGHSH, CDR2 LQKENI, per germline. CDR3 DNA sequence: TGTGCCAGCTCGCCTTATCAGGGGACCCCCAATCAGCCCCAGCATTTT. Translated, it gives CASSPYQGTPNQPQHF.

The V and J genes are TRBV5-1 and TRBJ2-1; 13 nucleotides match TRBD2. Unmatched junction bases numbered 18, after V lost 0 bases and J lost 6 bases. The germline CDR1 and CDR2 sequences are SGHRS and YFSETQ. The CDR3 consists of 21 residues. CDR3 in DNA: TGCGCCAGCAGCTTGGCAGGGACTAGCGGGGCATACTCGAGGGGTCCCAATGAGCAGTTCTTC. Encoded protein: CASSLAGTSGAYSRGPNEQFF.

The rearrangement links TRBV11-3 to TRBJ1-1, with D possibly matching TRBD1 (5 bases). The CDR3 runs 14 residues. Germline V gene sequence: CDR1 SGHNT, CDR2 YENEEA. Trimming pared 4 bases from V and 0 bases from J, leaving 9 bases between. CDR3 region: CASSSDNLNTEAFF. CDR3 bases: TGTGCCAGCAGCTCGGACAACTTGAACACTGAAGCTTTCTTT.